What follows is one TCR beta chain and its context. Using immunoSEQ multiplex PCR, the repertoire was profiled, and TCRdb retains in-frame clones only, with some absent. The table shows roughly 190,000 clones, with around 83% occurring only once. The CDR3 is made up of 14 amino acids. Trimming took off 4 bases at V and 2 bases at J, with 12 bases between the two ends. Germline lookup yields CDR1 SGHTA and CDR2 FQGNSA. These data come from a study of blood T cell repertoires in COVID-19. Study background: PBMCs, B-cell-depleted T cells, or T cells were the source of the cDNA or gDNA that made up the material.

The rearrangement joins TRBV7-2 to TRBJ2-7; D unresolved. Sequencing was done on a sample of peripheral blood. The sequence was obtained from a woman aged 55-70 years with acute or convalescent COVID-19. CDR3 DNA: TGTGCCAGCAGCTGGGCAGAGCTTACCTACGAGCAGTACTTC. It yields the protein CASSWAELTYEQYF.